This record covers a single T cell receptor (beta chain). What it binds is unknown. Using its own MiXCR run on the RT-PCR reads, TCRdb lists one record per CDR3 protein. Of about 570,000 distinct CDR3 sequences listed, about 11% were seen once; the top ten hold approximately 11%. The record originates from a study of response to subunit inactivated influenza vaccine. Overall study findings and caveats: Authors suggested seasonal influenza vaccinations each recruit few new T cells.

V was clipped by 8 bases and J by 4 bases; unmatched bases: 10. Germline assignment: CDR1 LGHDT and CDR2 YNNKEL (reference sequence). There are 14 residues in the CDR3. These same data were also listed under a study on T cells expressing NK-cell markers. That report adds: 5'RACE template switching with UMIs produced the TCR beta cDNA. Obtained from sorted CD3+CD56+NKG2C+, CD3+CD56+NKG2C- and CD3+CD56-NKG2C+ T cells were the TCR beta repertoires. The authors applied an anti-gamma-delta TCR antibody in several experiments, and it restricted sorting to alpha-beta TCR T cells. In over 5 donors, dominant CD3+CD56+NKG2C+ clonotypes ranked among the top 10 CD8+ clonotypes.

The receptor comes from a man in his fifties who received an inactivated influenza vaccine. Sequenced here: PBMCs from blood, sampled on the day of vaccination. This chain connects TRBV3-1 to TRBJ2-5; 7 positions match TRBD2. The CDR3 region has the DNA TGTGCCAGCGGACGGCGGGAGAGGCCAGAGACCCAGTACTTC. The encoded protein is CASGRRERPETQYF.